This is a list of T cell receptor beta chains from one sample in a study of blood T cell repertoires in COVID-19. The protocol was immunoSEQ multiplex PCR, while the TCRdb copy is restricted to in-frame clones and leaves out a portion. The sample includes approximately 480,000 clones, approximately 92% of them seen just once. Material for sequencing was peripheral blood. The source of these receptors is a man aged 18 to 30 with COVID-19, enrolled during active disease. Each CDR3 is given with its conserved first and last residue. The order of the fields is D gene, V gene, clone size, J gene, CDR3 DNA, CDR3 protein. D genes are given only for firm matches. Clone size appears in some rows only: once, few, many, or a class for an expanded clone.

>TRBD1|TRBV4-2|-|TRBJ1-6
TGTGCCAGCAGCCAATTCGTGGGACAGTCCTCCTCCTATAATTCACCCCTCCACTTT
CASSQFVGQSSSYNSPLHF
>TRBD1|TRBV19|-|TRBJ1-1
TGTGCCAGTAGTTCTGGGACAGGGGGCTCTATGAACACTGAAGCTTTCTTT
CASSSGTGGSMNTEAFF
>TRBD2|TRBV5-1|-|TRBJ2-7
TGCGCCAGCAGCCCCACTAGCGGGAGCTACGAGCAGTACTTC
CASSPTSGSYEQYF
>TRBD2|TRBV23-1|once|TRBJ2-2
TGCGCCAGCAAGAGCGAAAATTCGCGGGAGTCGGGCGGGGAGCTGTTTTTT
CASKSENSRESGGELFF
>TRBD2|TRBV3-1/TRBV3-2|-|TRBJ2-2
TGTGCCAGCAGCGACGGACTAGCACCTCTGGTGACCGGGGAGCTGTTTTTT
CASSDGLAPLVTGELFF
>TRBD1|TRBV7-2|-|TRBJ2-5
TGTGCCAGCAGCTTCCAGGGGGCAGTGGTAGAGACCCAGTACTTC
CASSFQGAVVETQYF
>-|TRBV11-3|few|TRBJ1-6
TGTGCCAGCAGACCTAACGGGTTCGCACCCCTCCACTTT
CASRPNGFAPLHF
>-|TRBV5-1|once|TRBJ1-1
TGCGCCAGCAGCAGCACAGGCGCTTCCAGGAACACTGAAGCTTTCTTT
CASSSTGASRNTEAFF
>TRBD2|TRBV23-1|-|TRBJ2-3
TGCGCCAGCAGTCAATCGCGGCGGGGGGCTCCCACAGATACGCAGTATTTT
CASSQSRRGAPTDTQYF
>TRBD1|TRBV9|once|TRBJ1-6
TGTGCCAGCAGCGCCGGGACAGGTCTTGATTCACCCCTCCACTTT
CASSAGTGLDSPLHF
>-|TRBV6-5|-|TRBJ1-1
TGTGCCAGCAGGACAGGACTGAACACTGAAGCTTTCTTT
CASRTGLNTEAFF
>-|TRBV23-1|once|TRBJ2-6
TGCGCCAGCAGTCAATCGGCCGTCACTGGGGCCAACGTCCTGACTTTC
CASSQSAVTGANVLTF
>-|TRBV19|few|TRBJ1-3
TGTGCCAGTAAAATACAGCCGGGAGGAAACACCATATATTTT
CASKIQPGGNTIYF
>-|TRBV7-9|-|TRBJ1-3
TGTGCCAGCAGGCACCAGGACTCTGGAAACACCATATATTTT
CASRHQDSGNTIYF
>TRBD2|TRBV3-1/TRBV3-2|-|TRBJ2-1
TGTGCCAGCAGCCAGCCCCTTGGACTAGACTACAATGAGCAGTTCTTC
CASSQPLGLDYNEQFF
>TRBD1|TRBV13|-|TRBJ2-2
TGTGCCAGCAGTCCGGGACAGGGTTCCACCGGGGAGCTGTTTTTT
CASSPGQGSTGELFF
>-|TRBV27|-|TRBJ2-1
TGTGCCAGCGCAGGGGATCGGAATGAGCAGTTCTTC
CASAGDRNEQFF